This T cell receptor beta chain was identified during a study of blood T cell repertoires in COVID-19. Study in general: Collection of acute and convalescent COVID-19 samples took place in the United States, Italy and Spain.

Per the authors' pipeline: Amplification of reference gene primers was used by the study to estimate nucleated cell counts. Only in-frame clones appear in the TCRdb table, and some are missing; sequencing was by immunoSEQ multiplex PCR. V, J and clone size are taken as reported in that table, and D and trimming were inferred from the DNA itself. The repertoire holds 69,000 or so clones, with roughly 80% as singletons. The J segment lost 2 bases and the V segment lost 0 bases, leaving 10 bases of the junction unmatched. This CDR3 comprises 18 residues. Per germline, CDR1 MGHRA and CDR2 YSYEKL. The origin of this receptor is a woman over 75 with active or convalescent COVID-19. Sequenced: peripheral blood. V gene TRBV4-1 combines with J gene TRBJ2-7, with 10 bases identical to TRBD2. The CDR3 sequence is CASSQEWGLAGETYEQYF. DNA of the CDR3: TGCGCCAGCAGCCAAGAGTGGGGTCTAGCGGGAGAAACCTACGAGCAGTACTTC.